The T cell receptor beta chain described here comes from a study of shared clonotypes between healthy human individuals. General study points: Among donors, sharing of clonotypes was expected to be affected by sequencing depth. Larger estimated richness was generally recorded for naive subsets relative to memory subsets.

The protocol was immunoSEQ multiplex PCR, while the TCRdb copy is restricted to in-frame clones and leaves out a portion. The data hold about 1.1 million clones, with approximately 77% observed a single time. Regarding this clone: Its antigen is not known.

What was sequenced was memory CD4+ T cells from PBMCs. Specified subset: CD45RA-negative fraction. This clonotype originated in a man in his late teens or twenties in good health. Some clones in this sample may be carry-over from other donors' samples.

The CDR3 region is CASSALGPDQPQHF. The CDR3 nucleotides are TGTGCCAGCAGTGCTCTGGGGCCGGATCAGCCCCAGCATTTT. The chain carries TRBV25-1 and TRBJ1-5; maybe TRBD1 (5 bases). V was shortened by 4 bases and J by 5 bases, with 12 bases between the two germline ends. The CDR3 extends over 14 amino acids. CDR1 and CDR2 from the germline V gene are MGHDK and SYGVNS.